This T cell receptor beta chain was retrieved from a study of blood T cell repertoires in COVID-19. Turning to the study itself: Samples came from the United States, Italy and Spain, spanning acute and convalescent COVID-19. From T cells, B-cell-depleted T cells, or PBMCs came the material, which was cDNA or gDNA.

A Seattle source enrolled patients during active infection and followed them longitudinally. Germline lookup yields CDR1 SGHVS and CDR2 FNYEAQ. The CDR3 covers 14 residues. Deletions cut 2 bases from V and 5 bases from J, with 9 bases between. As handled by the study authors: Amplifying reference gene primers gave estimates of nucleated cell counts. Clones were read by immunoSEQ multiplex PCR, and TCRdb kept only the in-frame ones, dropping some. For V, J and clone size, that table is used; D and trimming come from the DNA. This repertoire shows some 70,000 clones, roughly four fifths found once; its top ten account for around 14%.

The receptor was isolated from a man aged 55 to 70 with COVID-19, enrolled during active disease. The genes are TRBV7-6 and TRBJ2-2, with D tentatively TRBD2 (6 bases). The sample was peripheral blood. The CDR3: CASSLLAETGELFF. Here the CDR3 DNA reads TGTGCCAGCAGCTTATTAGCGGAGACCGGGGAGCTGTTTTTT.